Listed here are 2 T cell receptor beta chains from one sample, sequenced in a study of T-cell reconstitution after alpha-beta-depleted transplantation in children. As it was prepared, the TCRbeta library received unique molecular identifiers. TCRdb redid the calling of the PCR reads with MiXCR, one entry per CDR3 protein. The data contain tens of thousands of distinct CDR3 sequences, roughly 11% of them singletons. The material was PBMCs from the stem cell graft donor, obtained from the stem cell graft. These TCRs come from a human donor who donated a stem cell graft to a child with chronic granulomatous disease.

This clonotype appeared many times. The chain recombines TRBV7-2 with TRBJ1-2; 10 nucleotides match TRBD1. The CDR3 is 15 amino acids. The junction had 7 bases not matched to a gene; V was cut back by 5 bases and J by 4 bases. In germline, CDR1 is SGHTA, CDR2 FQGNSA. The CDR3 loop reads CASSRGTGDLYGYTF. The CDR3 DNA reads TGTGCCAGCAGCCGCGGGACAGGGGATCTCTATGGCTACACCTTC.

There are many counts of this clonotype. This rearrangement joins TRBV5-1 to TRBJ2-1, with D unresolved. CDR1 SGHRS and CDR2 YFSETQ come from the germline V gene. Trimming cost V 5 bases and J 0 bases, with 12 bases left between them. The CDR3 sequence is 15 residues long. In nucleotides, the CDR3 is TGCGCCAGCAGGGAATCGGGTTTCTCCTACAATGAGCAGTTCTTC. Protein product: CASRESGFSYNEQFF.